This T cell receptor (beta chain) was identified in a study of blood T cell repertoires in COVID-19. In the study overall: T cells, B-cell-depleted T cells, or PBMCs supplied cDNA or gDNA.

The germline V gene encodes CDR1 MDHEN and CDR2 SYDVKM. The CDR3 has 13 amino acids. Trimming pared 1 base from V and 4 bases from J, leaving 7 bases between. Original methodology: The assay estimated nucleated cells by amplifying reference gene primers. TCRdb keeps only in-frame clones here, not all; method: immunoSEQ multiplex PCR. V and J calls and clone size follow that table, whereas D and trimming were derived from the DNA. The table lists tens of thousands of clones, approximately 80% of them singletons. A single count supports this clone. The sample consisted of peripheral blood. The chain joins TRBV28 to TRBJ1-2; D remains ambiguous. The sequence came from a man between 65 and 79 years old with COVID-19, enrolled during active disease. The chain's CDR3 is CASSLYNSYGYTF. Here the CDR3 DNA reads TGTGCCAGCAGTTTATATAACAGCTATGGCTACACCTTC.